This is a list of T cell receptor beta chains from one sample in a study of identical twins. MiXCR was run by TCRdb on the 5' RACE reads, yielding one entry per CDR3 protein. The sample carries roughly 350,000 distinct CDR3 sequences, roughly 9% recorded once. The source material was naive T cells sorted from blood. These receptor sequences come from a woman in her fifties or sixties in good health. Both conserved end residues are part of each CDR3. D genes are given only for firm matches. Expanded clones are given a class, and other clones once, few, many or no size at all.

CASSYSSAENQPQHF | TGTGCCAGCAGTTACTCGTCGGCAGAAAATCAGCCCCAGCATTTT | TRBV6-5 | few | - | TRBJ1-5
CSAPPRETTPYEQYF | TGCAGTGCTCCCCCGCGGGAAACCACTCCCTACGAGCAGTACTTC | TRBV20-1 | - | - | TRBJ2-7
CSARASSSYNEQFF | TGCAGTGCTAGAGCTAGCAGCTCCTACAATGAGCAGTTCTTC | TRBV20-1 | many | - | TRBJ2-1
CASSRGTGKETQYF | TGTGCCAGCAGCCGGGGTACAGGGAAAGAGACCCAGTACTTC | TRBV7-2 | - | - | TRBJ2-5
CASSPQGLSGNTIYF | TGCGCCAGCAGCCCGCAGGGCCTCTCTGGAAACACCATATATTTT | TRBV5-1 | many | - | TRBJ1-3
CASSLGGHSEAFF | TGTGCCAGCAGTTTGGGGGGGCACAGTGAAGCTTTCTTT | TRBV12-3/TRBV12-4 | - | - | TRBJ1-1
CSASLKAGDRQETQYF | TGCAGTGCTTCACTTAAAGCGGGAGACCGTCAAGAGACCCAGTACTTC | TRBV20-1 | - | TRBD2 | TRBJ2-5
CSARVPLSTGEAFF | TGCAGTGCTAGAGTCCCGTTATCGACAGGTGAAGCTTTCTTT | TRBV20-1 | few | - | TRBJ1-1
CASLVPTNEKLFF | TGTGCCAGCTTGGTACCAACTAATGAAAAACTGTTTTTT | TRBV2 | few | - | TRBJ1-4
CASSEGWDRGPDTQYF | TGTGCCAGCAGTGAAGGGTGGGACAGGGGACCAGATACGCAGTATTTT | TRBV6-1 | few | TRBD1 | TRBJ2-3
CSVVPGGTDTQYF | TGCAGCGTTGTTCCTGGTGGTACAGATACGCAGTATTTT | TRBV29-1 | - | - | TRBJ2-3
CASTQGQETQYF | TGTGCCAGCACTCAGGGCCAAGAGACCCAGTACTTC | TRBV12-3/TRBV12-4 | - | - | TRBJ2-5
CASSLGRDYEQFF | TGTGCCAGCAGTTTAGGAAGGGACTATGAGCAGTTCTTC | TRBV12-3/TRBV12-4 | many | - | TRBJ2-1
CASSLWEREGGTDTQYF | TGCGCCAGCAGCTTGTGGGAGCGGGAAGGTGGCACAGATACGCAGTATTTT | TRBV5-1 | few | TRBD2 | TRBJ2-3
CASSLGGLGGRYNEQFF | TGTGCCAGCAGCTTGGGAGGATTGGGGGGCCGCTACAATGAGCAGTTCTTC | TRBV5-5 | many | - | TRBJ2-1
CASSQVPSSYNEQFF | TGTGCCAGCAGCCAAGTCCCTAGCTCCTACAATGAGCAGTTCTTC | TRBV3-1 | few | - | TRBJ2-1
CASSLWQGPYNEQFF | TGCGCCAGCAGCTTGTGGCAGGGTCCCTACAATGAGCAGTTCTTC | TRBV5-1 | - | - | TRBJ2-1
CSVEDGQLNTEAFF | TGCAGCGTTGAAGATGGCCAGCTGAACACTGAAGCTTTCTTT | TRBV29-1 | few | - | TRBJ1-1
CASSPPGTAQETQYF | TGTGCCAGCTCACCACCGGGGACGGCCCAAGAGACCCAGTACTTC | TRBV18 | few | - | TRBJ2-5
CSVDGGKNTEAFF | TGCAGCGTTGATGGCGGCAAGAACACTGAAGCTTTCTTT | TRBV29-1 | - | - | TRBJ1-1
CASSRDRAGGNTIYF | TGTGCCAGCAGCCGGGACAGGGCCGGAGGAAACACCATATATTTT | TRBV7-2 | few | TRBD1 | TRBJ1-3
CSANRVSTFF | TGCAGCGCAAACAGGGTTTCGACTTTCTTT | TRBV29-1 | many | - | TRBJ1-1
CSVAELAGGPYTQYF | TGCAGCGTTGCGGAGCTAGCGGGAGGGCCTTATACGCAGTATTTT | TRBV29-1 | many | TRBD2 | TRBJ2-3
CSARPGQGNYEKLFF | TGCAGTGCTAGACCGGGACAGGGGAACTATGAAAAACTGTTTTTT | TRBV20-1 | - | TRBD1 | TRBJ1-4
CASSLTRSTEAFF | TGTGCCAGCAGCTTAACGAGATCCACTGAAGCTTTCTTT | TRBV7-9 | - | - | TRBJ1-1
CASQRFEKLFF | TGTGCCAGCCAACGATTTGAAAAACTGTTTTTT | TRBV2 | - | - | TRBJ1-4
CASSRSGSSYEQYF | TGTGCCAGCAGTCGAAGCGGGAGCTCCTACGAGCAGTACTTC | TRBV6-2/TRBV6-3 | few | TRBD2 | TRBJ2-7
CASGPGQQYGYTF | TGTGCCAGCGGACCGGGACAGCAATATGGCTACACCTTC | TRBV28 | few | TRBD1 | TRBJ1-2
CASSITSGSGYTF | TGTGCCAGCAGCATAACCTCAGGGTCCGGCTACACCTTC | TRBV7-9 | - | - | TRBJ1-2
CASSSFGYNEQFF | TGTGCCAGCAGTTCCTTTGGGTACAATGAGCAGTTCTTC | TRBV27 | - | - | TRBJ2-1
CSAVGPLGYTF | TGCAGCGCCGTGGGGCCGTTGGGCTACACCTTC | TRBV29-1 | - | - | TRBJ1-2
CASSDRRGNQPQHF | TGCGCCAGCAGTGATCGGAGGGGCAATCAGCCCCAGCATTTT | TRBV10-2 | many | - | TRBJ1-5
CASVGWEGRGDTQYF | TGTGCCAGCGTGGGCTGGGAGGGCCGAGGAGATACGCAGTATTTT | TRBV6-6 | - | TRBD2 | TRBJ2-3
CASSTLGLAGSYNEQFF | TGTGCCAGCAGTACCCTCGGACTAGCGGGCTCCTACAATGAGCAGTTCTTC | TRBV7-2 | - | TRBD2 | TRBJ2-1
CASSLDMGAFQETQYF | TGTGCCAGCAGCTTGGATATGGGCGCTTTTCAAGAGACCCAGTACTTC | TRBV7-9 | many | - | TRBJ2-5
CASSLVASGSHEQYF | TGTGCCAGCAGCTTAGTGGCTAGCGGGAGTCACGAGCAGTACTTC | TRBV7-2 | - | TRBD2 | TRBJ2-7
CSALRKGHINTGELFF | TGCAGCGCTCTAAGAAAGGGACACATCAACACCGGGGAGCTGTTTTTT | TRBV29-1 | - | - | TRBJ2-2
CASSLSQTGVGGYTF | TGTGCCAGCAGTTTAAGCCAAACAGGGGTGGGTGGCTACACCTTC | TRBV12-3/TRBV12-4 | - | TRBD1 | TRBJ1-2
CASMPASVTGELFF | TGCGCCAGCATGCCAGCCTCTGTGACCGGGGAGCTGTTTTTT | TRBV5-1 | - | - | TRBJ2-2
CASSRKEGGTGELFF | TGTGCCAGCTCCCGAAAGGAAGGCGGGACCGGGGAGCTGTTTTTT | TRBV18 | - | - | TRBJ2-2